This TCR beta chain was captured in a study of blood T cell repertoires in COVID-19. About the research overall: Collection of acute and convalescent COVID-19 samples took place in the United States, Italy and Spain.

Libraries were prepared by immunoSEQ multiplex PCR; TCRdb keeps only in-frame clonotypes and omits some of them. The repertoire holds roughly 500,000 clones, 70% to 90% seen once, with 3.2% in the top ten. Trimming removed 2 bases from V and 2 bases from J, with 12 bases in between. CDR1 and CDR2 (germline): LNHDA, SQIVND (reference sequence). This CDR3 spans 15 amino acids. The rearrangement uses TRBV19 and TRBJ1-1; unclear D gene. This sequence originates from a human donor in a cohort sampled during active COVID-19. The source material was peripheral blood. CDR3 nucleotide sequence: TGTGCCAGTAGTATAAGCAGGCTCTCCAACACTGAAGCTTTCTTT. It is translated as CASSISRLSNTEAFF.